Presented here are 24 T cell receptor beta chains from one specimen sequenced in a study of vaccination effects on CD4 cells after COVID-19. Their antigen targets remain unknown. TCRdb's table, derived via immunoSEQ multiplex PCR, lists solely in-frame clones and lacks some. The sample has about 40,000 clones, under 70% seen once. Isolating CD4+ T cells followed about 11 days of culture. All participants had two doses of either the BNT162b2 or mRNA-1273 vaccine. The sample in question was CD4+ T cells from PBMCs cultured without peptide, obtained after COVID-19 vaccination. Every receptor here comes from a human donor who received a COVID-19 vaccine.

The genes are TRBV12-5 and TRBJ2-7, with D unclear. Trimming removed 1 base from V and 7 bases from J, with 5 bases in between. Germline values: CDR1 LGHNT, CDR2 FRNRAP. The CDR3 is 11 amino acids. CDR3 coding DNA: TGTGCTAGTGGTTTGGAATGGGAGCAGTACTTC. The encoded protein is CASGLEWEQYF.

This sequence joins TRBV10-1 and TRBJ1-6; no definite D call. Germline V gene sequence: CDR1 WNHNN, CDR2 SYGVQD (reference sequence). The CDR3 has 12 amino acids. V was cut by 3 bases and J by 7 bases, with 4 bases left in between. The CDR3 spells CASSEGNSPLHF. The CDR3 nucleotides are TGCGCCAGCAGTGAAGGGAATTCACCCCTCCACTTT.

This chain links TRBV5-4 with TRBJ2-3; no clear D. The CDR3 spans 15 residues. Trimming stripped 6 bases from V and 2 bases from J, with 16 bases between. Germline CDR1 and CDR2: SGHNT and YYREEE (reference sequence). The CDR3 sequence: CASMENHLPTDTQYF. CDR3 DNA sequence: TGTGCCAGCATGGAGAACCACCTACCCACAGATACGCAGTATTTT.

The chain recombines TRBV5-1 with TRBJ2-3, with 11 nucleotides matching TRBD2. The V segment lost 1 base and the J segment 4 bases; nucleotides outside the gene matches: 5. The V gene's germline CDR1 is SGHRS and CDR2 YFSETQ. The CDR3 covers 16 residues. The CDR3 DNA reads TGCGCCAGCAGCTTGCAACTAGCGGGAGTTGCAGATACGCAGTATTTT. Translation: CASSLQLAGVADTQYF.

The genes are TRBV5-4 and TRBJ2-1, with 12 bases that match TRBD2. Looked up from germline, CDR1 is SGHNT and CDR2 is YYREEE (reference sequence). The CDR3 sequence is 17 residues long. Trimming removed 4 bases from V and 1 base from J; junction bases left unmatched: 6. The CDR3 DNA follows: TGTGCCAGCAGCGATGCTACTAGCGGGGGGTCCTACAATGAGCAGTTCTTC. Amino acid sequence: CASSDATSGGSYNEQFF.

The V gene is TRBV6-5, the J gene TRBJ2-6, with D unclear. The CDR3 consists of 15 residues. CDR1 MNHEY and CDR2 SVGAGI come from the germline V gene. V was trimmed by 5 bases and J by 0 bases, leaving 8 bases between them. DNA for the CDR3: TGTGCCAGCAGTACCAGATACTCTGGGGCCAACGTCCTGACTTTC. This gives the protein CASSTRYSGANVLTF.

This chain uses TRBV5-1 with TRBJ2-2; maybe TRBD1 (5 bases). Per the germline V gene, CDR1 is SGHRS and CDR2 is YFSETQ. The CDR3 loop spans 13 amino acids. V lost 6 bases, J lost 2 bases, and 8 bases lay in between. This CDR3 is CASTDRNTGELFF. In nucleotides, the CDR3 is TGCGCCAGCACCGACAGAAACACCGGGGAGCTGTTTTTT.

The gene calls are TRBV30 and TRBJ1-6; TRBD1 is a possible D gene (6 bases). The V gene's germline CDR1 is GTSNPN and CDR2 SVGIG (reference sequence). CDR3 length: 18 amino acids. V was pared by 2 bases and J by 0 bases, with 17 bases between. Written as DNA, the CDR3 is TGTGCCTGGAGTCGGGGGGGCACTTGGAGCTCCTATAATTCACCCCTCCACTTT. As protein: CAWSRGGTWSSYNSPLHF.

This clone turned up a few times. The chain employs TRBV6-5 and TRBJ2-2; D is unclear. Germline CDR1 is MNHEY and CDR2 is SVGAGI. The CDR3 covers 14 residues. The germline V and J ends were trimmed by 10 bases and 0 bases, with 12 bases remaining between them. CDR3: CAILRAANTGELFF. For the CDR3, the DNA is TGTGCCATCCTTAGGGCGGCGAACACCGGGGAGCTGTTTTTT.

The chain links TRBV12-5 to TRBJ2-3; D uncertain. The CDR3 length is 12 residues. Germline V CDR1 and CDR2: LGHNT, FRNRAP. Between the trimmed V and J ends, which lost 11 bases and 1 base, there was a span of 10 bases. The CDR3 is CASNFGTDTQYF. As DNA, the CDR3 is TGTGCTTCTAATTTTGGCACAGATACGCAGTATTTT.

The genes are TRBV11-2 and TRBJ1-2, with a weak D call TRBD1 (5 bases). Germline V gene sequence: CDR1 SGHAT, CDR2 FQNNGV. This CDR3 comprises 13 residues. V lost 5 bases, J lost 7 bases, and 14 bases lay in between. The CDR3, as DNA: TGTGCCAGCAGCATCGACAGCACGGGTGGCTACACCTTC. This translates into CASSIDSTGGYTF.

This sequence joins TRBV5-1 and TRBJ1-4; D remains unclear. CDR1 is SGHRS, CDR2 YFSETQ, per germline. The CDR3 consists of 15 residues. The germline V and J ends were trimmed by 4 bases and 8 bases, with 18 bases remaining between them. The CDR3, as DNA: TGCGCCAGCAGCGCGAATCATCTTGCTACCGAAAAACTGTTTTTT. It is translated as CASSANHLATEKLFF.

The J gene is TRBJ2-1, the V gene TRBV12-3 or TRBV12-4, with D tentatively TRBD1 (5 bases). This CDR3 is built from 13 residues. Between the trimmed V and J ends, which lost 4 bases and 2 bases, there was a span of 6 bases. The chain's CDR3 is CASSSGTYNEQFF. Written as DNA, the CDR3 is TGTGCCAGCAGTTCAGGGACCTACAATGAGCAGTTCTTC.

This chain joins TRBV18 and TRBJ2-5, with TRBD2 identical over 7 bases. Germline-derived CDR1 and CDR2 are KGHSH and LQKENI. The CDR3 has 16 residues. V dropped 0 bases and J dropped 1; count of bases not matched to a gene: 5. This CDR3 is CASSPPGGVPQETQYF. In nucleotides, the CDR3 is TGTGCCAGCTCACCACCGGGGGGGGTCCCCCAAGAGACCCAGTACTTC.

This clone occurred a few times. This specimen includes other DNA sequences encoding the same CDR3. This CDR3 is CASSLGYEQYF. CDR3 in DNA: TGTGCCAGCAGTTTGGGTTACGAGCAGTACTTC. The V and J genes are TRBV28 and TRBJ2-7; the D is unclear. Between the trimmed V and J ends, which lost 3 bases and 4 bases, there was a span of 4 bases. Germline lookup yields CDR1 MDHEN and CDR2 SYDVKM. The CDR3 spans 11 residues.

V is TRBV19 and J is TRBJ1-3; D not resolved. CDR3 length: 14 amino acids. V dropped 3 bases and J dropped 0 bases, with 6 bases sitting between them. Per the germline V gene, CDR1 is LNHDA and CDR2 is SQIVND (reference sequence). CDR3 residues: CASSIEASGNTIYF. The CDR3 bases are TGTGCCAGTAGTATTGAGGCCTCTGGAAACACCATATATTTT.

The V gene is TRBV3-1 (or the pseudogene TRBV3-2), the J gene TRBJ2-7; 9 nucleotides match TRBD2. Germline trimming cut 6 bases from V and 7 bases from J; bases unmatched to any gene: 7. The CDR3 loop spans 13 amino acids. In germline, CDR1 is LGHDT, CDR2 YNNKEL (reference sequence). The CDR3 protein is CASSQTSGGEQYF. CDR3 DNA sequence: TGTGCCAGCAGTCAGACTAGCGGAGGGGAGCAGTACTTC.

The CDR3 sequence: CSVGRARGAFF. As DNA, the CDR3 is TGCAGCGTTGGCAGGGCGAGGGGAGCTTTCTTT. V usage is TRBV29-1 and J usage is TRBJ1-1; tentative D call: TRBD1 (5 bases). The CDR3 covers 11 residues. The V and J ends lost 4 bases and 10 bases respectively, with 13 bases between them. Germline V gene lookup returns CDR1 SQVTM and CDR2 ANQGSEA.

The CDR3 coding sequence is TGTGCCACGACTCTGCGGGGGGGGGCTGAGCAGTTCTTC. It encodes CATTLRGGAEQFF. The chain is built from TRBV2 and TRBJ2-1, with 9 bases identical to TRBD2. Germline assignment: CDR1 SNHLY and CDR2 FYNNEI. The CDR3 is 13 amino acids. With V trimmed by 10 bases and J by 9 bases, 10 bases remained unmatched.

In its sample, this clone was seen a few times. This chain connects TRBV5-1 to TRBJ1-2, with a weak D call TRBD1 (6 bases). Germline V gene sequence: CDR1 SGHRS, CDR2 YFSETQ. V was trimmed by 0 bases and J by 8 bases, leaving 11 bases between them. The CDR3 loop spans 13 amino acids. CDR3 coding DNA: TGCGCCAGCAGCTTGGAAGGGGGGCGAGGCTACACCTTC. This translates into CASSLEGGRGYTF.

The table lists this clone with a few counts. The genes are TRBV4-1 and TRBJ2-7; 12 nucleotides agree with TRBD2. The ends lost 0 bases at V and 2 bases at J; junction bases unmatched: 8. CDR1 MGHRA and CDR2 YSYEKL come from the germline V gene. The CDR3 is 18 residues long. CDR3 loop: CASSQDVGLAGGAYEQYF. The DNA for the CDR3 is TGCGCCAGCAGCCAAGATGTTGGGCTAGCGGGAGGGGCCTACGAGCAGTACTTC.

This clone was seen a single time. The chain carries TRBV10-3 and TRBJ2-2; the match to TRBD2 covers 8 bases. V shed 0 bases, J shed 7 bases, and the junction held 4 bases outside the gene matches. This CDR3 is built from 15 residues. Germline lookup yields CDR1 ENHRY and CDR2 SYGVKD. In DNA form, the CDR3 reads TGTGCCATCAGTGAGTCCCTAGCGGGTAACGGGGAGCTGTTTTTT. This encodes CAISESLAGNGELFF.

The chain carries TRBV5-4 and TRBJ2-5; TRBD1 might be the D (5 bases). CDR3 length: 13 amino acids. Germline CDR1 is SGHNT and CDR2 is YYREEE (reference sequence). The ends were cut back, 0 bases at V and 3 bases at J, with 6 bases in the middle. CDR3 DNA sequence: TGTGCCAGCAGCTTGGACAGGAAAGAGACCCAGTACTTC. Protein: CASSLDRKETQYF.

The chain combines TRBV6-4 with TRBJ2-6, with D tentatively TRBD1 or TRBD2 (5 bases each). The CDR3 spans 15 residues. The V gene lost 10 bases and the J gene lost 0 bases, with 13 bases spanning the gap. CDR1 MRHNA and CDR2 SNTAGT come from the germline V gene. The DNA of the CDR3 is TGTGCCACCCGGGACCAGAGCTCTGGGGCCAACGTCCTGACTTTC. Its translation is CATRDQSSGANVLTF.